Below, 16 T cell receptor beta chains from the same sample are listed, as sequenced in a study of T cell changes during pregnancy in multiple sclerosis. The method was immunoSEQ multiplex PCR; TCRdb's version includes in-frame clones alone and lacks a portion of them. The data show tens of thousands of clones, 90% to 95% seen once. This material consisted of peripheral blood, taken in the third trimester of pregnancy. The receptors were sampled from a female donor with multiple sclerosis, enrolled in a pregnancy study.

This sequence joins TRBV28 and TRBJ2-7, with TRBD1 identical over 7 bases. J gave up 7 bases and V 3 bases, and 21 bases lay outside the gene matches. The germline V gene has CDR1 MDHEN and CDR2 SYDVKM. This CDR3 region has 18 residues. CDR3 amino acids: CASSFPINRGTPGVEQYF. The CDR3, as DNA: TGTGCCAGCAGTTTTCCCATCAACAGGGGAACTCCCGGTGTGGAGCAGTACTTC.

The CDR3 coding sequence is TGTGCCAGCAGTTTTGGGGCCCCGAACACCGGGGAGCTGTTTTTT. This sequence encodes CASSFGAPNTGELFF. V and J are TRBV6-6 and TRBJ2-2; tentatively, D is TRBD1 (5 bases). Germline CDR1 is MNHNY and CDR2 is SVGAGI (reference sequence). V lost 4 bases to trimming and J lost 0 bases, with 9 bases between them. The CDR3 sequence is 15 residues long.

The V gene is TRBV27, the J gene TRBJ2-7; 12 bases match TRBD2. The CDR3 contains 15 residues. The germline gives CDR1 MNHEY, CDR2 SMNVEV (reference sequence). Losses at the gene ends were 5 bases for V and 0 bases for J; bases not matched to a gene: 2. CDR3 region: CASSLAGGSSYEQYF. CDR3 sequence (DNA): TGTGCCAGCAGTCTAGCGGGAGGGAGCTCCTACGAGCAGTACTTC.

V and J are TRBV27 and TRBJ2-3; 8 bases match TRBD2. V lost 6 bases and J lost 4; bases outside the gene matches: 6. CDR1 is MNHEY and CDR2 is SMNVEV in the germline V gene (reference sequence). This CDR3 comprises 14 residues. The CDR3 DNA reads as TGTGCCAGCAGCCTCGGAGCGGGAGCAGATACGCAGTATTTT. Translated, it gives CASSLGAGADTQYF.

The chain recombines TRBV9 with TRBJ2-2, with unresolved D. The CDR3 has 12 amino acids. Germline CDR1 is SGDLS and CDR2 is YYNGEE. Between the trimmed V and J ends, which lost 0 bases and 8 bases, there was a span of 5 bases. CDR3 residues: CASSVEHGELFF. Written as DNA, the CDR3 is TGTGCCAGCAGCGTAGAGCATGGGGAGCTGTTTTTT.

CDR3 residues: CASSGLAALQGDTQYF. CDR3 DNA sequence: TGTGCCAGCAGCGGACTAGCGGCCCTCCAGGGGGATACGCAGTATTTT. The chain couples TRBV2 to TRBJ2-3; 10 bases are shared with TRBD2. The germline V gene has CDR1 SNHLY and CDR2 FYNNEI. Trimming removed 6 bases from V and 6 bases from J; junction bases left unmatched: 12. The CDR3 contains 16 residues.

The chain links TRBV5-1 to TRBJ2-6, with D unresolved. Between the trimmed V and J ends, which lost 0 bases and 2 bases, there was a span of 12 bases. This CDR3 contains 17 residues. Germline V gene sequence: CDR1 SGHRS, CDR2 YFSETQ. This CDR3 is CASSLVGSEAGANVLTF. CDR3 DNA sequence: TGCGCCAGCAGCTTGGTCGGCAGCGAAGCTGGGGCCAACGTCCTGACTTTC.

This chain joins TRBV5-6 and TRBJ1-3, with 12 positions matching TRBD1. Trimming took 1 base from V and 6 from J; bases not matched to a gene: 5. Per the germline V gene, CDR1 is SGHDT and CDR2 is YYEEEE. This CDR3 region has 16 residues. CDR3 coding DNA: TGTGCCAGCAGCTTGTCGGGACAGGGGGCGGAAAACACCATATATTTT. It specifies CASSLSGQGAENTIYF.

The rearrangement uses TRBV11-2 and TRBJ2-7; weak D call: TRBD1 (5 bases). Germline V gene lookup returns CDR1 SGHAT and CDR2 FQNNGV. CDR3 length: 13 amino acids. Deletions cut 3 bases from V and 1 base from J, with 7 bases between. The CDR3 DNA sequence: TGTGCCAGCAGCTTTGACAGATCCTACGAGCAGTACTTC. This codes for CASSFDRSYEQYF.

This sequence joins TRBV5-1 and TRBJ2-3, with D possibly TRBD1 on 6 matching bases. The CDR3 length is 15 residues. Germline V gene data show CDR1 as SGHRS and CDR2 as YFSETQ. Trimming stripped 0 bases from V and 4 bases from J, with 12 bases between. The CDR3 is CASSLAGQLPDTQYF. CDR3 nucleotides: TGCGCCAGCAGCTTGGCCGGACAGCTCCCAGATACGCAGTATTTT.

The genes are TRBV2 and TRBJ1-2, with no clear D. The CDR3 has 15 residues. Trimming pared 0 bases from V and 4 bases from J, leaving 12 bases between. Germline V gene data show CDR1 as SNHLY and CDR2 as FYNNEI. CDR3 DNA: TGTGCCAGCAGTGAAGCTGGAGGACGGTCCTATGGCTACACCTTC. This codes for CASSEAGGRSYGYTF.

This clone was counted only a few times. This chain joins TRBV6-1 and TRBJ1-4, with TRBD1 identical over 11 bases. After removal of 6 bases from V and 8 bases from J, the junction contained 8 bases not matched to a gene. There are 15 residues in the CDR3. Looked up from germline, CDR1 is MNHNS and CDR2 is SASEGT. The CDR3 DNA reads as TGTGCCAGCAGAAGTTCCGGGACAGGGGGGGAAAAACTGTTTTTT. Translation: CASRSSGTGGEKLFF.

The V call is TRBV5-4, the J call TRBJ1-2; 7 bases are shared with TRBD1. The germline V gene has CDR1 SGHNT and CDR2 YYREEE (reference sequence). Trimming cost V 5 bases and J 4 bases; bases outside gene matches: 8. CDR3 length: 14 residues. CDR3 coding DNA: TGTGCCAGCAGTCGGGACAGCTTTTTCTATGGCTACACCTTC. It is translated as CASSRDSFFYGYTF.

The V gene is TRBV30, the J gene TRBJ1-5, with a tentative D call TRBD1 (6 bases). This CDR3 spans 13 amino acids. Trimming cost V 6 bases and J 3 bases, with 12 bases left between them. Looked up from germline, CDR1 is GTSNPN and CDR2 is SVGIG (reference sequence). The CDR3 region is CACTGFPNQPQHF. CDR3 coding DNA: TGTGCCTGCACAGGGTTTCCCAATCAGCCCCAGCATTTT.

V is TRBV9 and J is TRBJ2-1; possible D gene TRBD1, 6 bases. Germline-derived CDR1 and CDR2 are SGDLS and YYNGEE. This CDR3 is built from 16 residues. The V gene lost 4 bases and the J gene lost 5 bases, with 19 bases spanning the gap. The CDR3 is CASSISSGARNNEQFF. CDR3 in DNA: TGTGCCAGCAGCATAAGCTCAGGGGCTAGGAACAATGAGCAGTTCTTC.

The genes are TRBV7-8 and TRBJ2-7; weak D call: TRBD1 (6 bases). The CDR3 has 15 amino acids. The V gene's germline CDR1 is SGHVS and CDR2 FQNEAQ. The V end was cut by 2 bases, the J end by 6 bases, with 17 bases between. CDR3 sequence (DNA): TGTGCCAGCAGCTTATTCGTCAGGACAGAGCCCGAGCAGTACTTC. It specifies CASSLFVRTEPEQYF.